Listed here are 8 T cell receptor beta chains from one sample, sequenced in a study of cytomegalovirus exposure and HLA in healthy donors. The PCR used 60 Vbeta and 13 Jbeta primers. The protocol was immunoSEQ multiplex PCR, while the TCRdb copy is restricted to in-frame clones and leaves out a portion. This table holds about 120,000 clones, approximately 80% found once. Material for sequencing was PBMCs. These receptor sequences come from a man aged 45-65 years in good health and CMV-seronegative.

The chain carries TRBV13 and TRBJ2-3; D remains unclear. V lost 2 bases and J lost 1, with 4 bases in between. CDR3 length: 13 residues. CDR1 is PRHDT and CDR2 is FYEKMQ in the germline V gene (reference sequence). In nucleotides, the CDR3 is TGTGCCAGCAGCTTAACGGGCACAGATACGCAGTATTTT. It translates to CASSLTGTDTQYF.

The chain is built from TRBV5-4 and TRBJ2-3; 11 bases are shared with TRBD2. V shed 4 bases, J shed 0 bases, and the junction held 4 bases outside the gene matches. Germline values: CDR1 SGHNT, CDR2 YYREEE (reference sequence). This CDR3 contains 16 residues. Here the CDR3 DNA reads TGTGCCAGCAGCATCGGACTAGCGGGTAGCACAGATACGCAGTATTTT. Encoded protein: CASSIGLAGSTDTQYF.

The rearrangement links TRBV6-6 to TRBJ2-7, with TRBD2 as a possible D gene (6 bases). The CDR3 length is 15 residues. Per germline, CDR1 MNHNY and CDR2 SVGAGI (reference sequence). V shed 2 bases and J shed 0 bases, with 11 bases lying between them. The CDR3 DNA reads as TGTGCCAGCAGTTACCGGGCGGGGAGCTCCTACGAGCAGTACTTC. Its translation is CASSYRAGSSYEQYF.

This rearrangement joins TRBV21-1 to TRBJ2-7; TRBD1, the table's D call, lacks a check against the DNA. TRBV21-1 is a known pseudogene. The CDR3 sequence is 17 residues long. The CDR3 DNA reads as TGTGCCAGCAGCAACGGGGGACAGGGGCCCCAGGTCGACGAGCAGTACTTC. This translates into CASSNGGQGPQVDEQYF.

The genes are TRBV18 and TRBJ1-5, with unresolved D. The CDR3 runs to 13 residues. Trimming stripped 6 bases from V and 7 bases from J, with 13 bases between. Germline lookup yields CDR1 KGHSH and CDR2 LQKENI. CDR3 amino acids: CASSPPGFQPQHF. Here the CDR3 DNA reads TGTGCCAGCTCCCCCCCCGGTTTCCAGCCCCAGCATTTT.

The chain carries TRBV15 and TRBJ1-3, with a weak D call TRBD1 (6 bases). Trimming pared 8 bases from V and 0 bases from J, leaving 23 bases between. The CDR3 is 18 residues long. The germline CDR1 and CDR2 sequences are LNHNV and YYDKDF (reference sequence). The CDR3 spells CATGRQRGGIYSGNTIYF. DNA of the CDR3: TGTGCCACCGGTCGACAGCGAGGGGGAATCTACTCTGGAAACACCATATATTTT.

The V gene is TRBV12-5, the J gene TRBJ1-2; D is unclear. The CDR3 contains 14 residues. Trimming cost V 6 bases and J 6 bases, with 17 bases left between them. In germline, CDR1 is LGHNT, CDR2 FRNRAP. The CDR3 coding sequence is TGTGCTAGTGGAGAATCCGGGGTAGGTGATGGCTACACCTTC. Its translation is CASGESGVGDGYTF.

The genes are TRBV27 and TRBJ2-1; 8 bases agree with TRBD2. The CDR3 has 14 residues. CDR1 and CDR2 from the germline V gene are MNHEY and SMNVEV (reference sequence). V lost 6 bases, J lost 2 bases, and 3 bases stayed unmatched. CDR3 DNA: TGTGCCAGCAGGGGACTAGTGCCCTACAATGAGCAGTTCTTC. Residues: CASRGLVPYNEQFF.